These 24 T cell receptor beta chains were all obtained from the same sample, sequenced in a study of CD8 T cells in Susac syndrome. Random hexamers were used to reverse transcribe 0.5 to 1 ug of RNA. TCRdb independently ran MiXCR on the immunoSEQ multiplex PCR reads; one entry per CDR3 protein. The sample has 150,000 to 200,000 distinct CDR3 sequences; roughly 90% are singletons. Sample: CD4+ T cells from PBMCs. The receptors originated from a human donor with Susac syndrome.

The chain uses TRBV3-1 and TRBJ1-1; D may be TRBD1 (6 bases). CDR1 is LGHDT, CDR2 YNNKEL, per germline (reference sequence). V lost 1 base, J lost 1 base, and 16 bases lay in between. The CDR3 has 17 amino acids. Here the CDR3 DNA reads TGTGCCAGCAGCCAAGCTCGTAGTGGACAGAGGAACACTGAAGCTTTCTTT. Amino acids: CASSQARSGQRNTEAFF. The entire variable domain, with the rest obtained from reference TRBV3-1 and TRBJ1-1, is as follows: DTAVSQTPKYLVTQMGNDKSIKCEQNLGHDTMYWYKQDSKKFLKIMFSYNNKELIINETVPNRFSPKSPDKAHLNLHINSLELGDSAVYFCASSQARSGQRNTEAFFGQGTRLTVV.

This clonotype was observed once. The gene calls are TRBV12-5 and TRBJ2-3; D gene ambiguous. The CDR3 consists of 14 residues. Germline CDR1 is LGHNT and CDR2 is FRNRAP. Between the trimmed V and J ends, which lost 5 bases and 2 bases, there was a span of 11 bases. The CDR3 DNA reads as TGTGCTAGTGGTCTCAGACATGCCACAGATACGCAGTATTTT. It translates to CASGLRHATDTQYF.

V usage is TRBV5-1 and J usage is TRBJ1-2; perhaps TRBD1 as D (5 bases). The CDR3 sequence is 13 residues long. Germline V gene sequence: CDR1 SGHRS, CDR2 YFSETQ. Trimming shortened V by 7 bases and J by 0 bases, and 10 bases separated the two germline ends. CDR3 loop: CASAEGTNYGYTF. The CDR3 bases are TGCGCCAGCGCTGAGGGGACTAACTATGGCTACACCTTC.

This chain links TRBV30 with TRBJ2-6; no clear D. The CDR3 consists of 15 residues. With 6 bases removed from V and 0 bases from J, the gap between germline ends came to 12 bases. Germline assignment: CDR1 GTSNPN and CDR2 SVGIG (reference sequence). The CDR3 DNA reads as TGTGCCTGCCATAGAGGTGCCTCTGGGGCCAACGTCCTGACTTTC. Protein sequence: CACHRGASGANVLTF.

V is TRBV7-9 and J is TRBJ1-1; D uncertain. The CDR3 has 15 amino acids. Trimming stripped 5 bases from V and 0 bases from J, with 13 bases between. Germline V lookup: CDR1 SEHNR, CDR2 FQNEAQ (reference sequence). The CDR3 nucleotides read TGTGCCAGCAGCGGATACAGATACTTGAACACTGAAGCTTTCTTT. It encodes CASSGYRYLNTEAFF.

J is TRBJ2-7 and V is TRBV2; D gene unclear. CDR3 length: 14 residues. V lost 0 bases and J 0 bases, leaving 6 bases between the germline ends. Germline lookup yields CDR1 SNHLY and CDR2 FYNNEI. The DNA for the CDR3 is TGTGCCAGCAGTGAAGCCTTGGGCTCCTACGAGCAGTACTTC. Its translation: CASSEALGSYEQYF.

V gene TRBV7-9 combines with J gene TRBJ2-6; D may be TRBD1 (6 bases). Germline loops: CDR1 SEHNR, CDR2 FQNEAQ (reference sequence). This CDR3 spans 13 amino acids. The CDR3 is CVTGPGGANVLTF. The CDR3 DNA reads as TGTGTTACAGGGCCAGGAGGGGCCAACGTCCTGACTTTC.

The chain employs TRBV19 and TRBJ1-6, with D hard to call. CDR1 is LNHDA, CDR2 SQIVND, per germline (reference sequence). The CDR3 consists of 16 residues. Trimming took 4 bases from V and 9 from J, leaving 19 bases between them. The CDR3 loop is CASSTLSTQQGSPLHF. CDR3 DNA sequence: TGTGCCAGTAGTACCCTTTCTACCCAGCAAGGTTCACCCCTCCACTTT. The full variable domain, its missing parts supplied by reference TRBV19 and TRBJ1-6, is DGGITQSPKYLFRKEGQNVTLSCEQNLNHDAMYWYRQDPGQGLRLIYYSQIVNDFQKGDIAEGYSVSREKKESFPLTVTSAQKNPTAFYLCASSTLSTQQGSPLHFGNGTRLTVT.

The chain joins TRBV12-3 or TRBV12-4 to TRBJ1-5, with a tentative D call TRBD1 (5 bases). V was pared by 3 bases and J by 11 bases, with 17 bases between. The CDR3 extends over 14 amino acids. As DNA, the CDR3 is TGTGCCAGCAGTTTCCGCCGGGACCGCGAGTCCCAGCATTTT. Protein sequence: CASSFRRDRESQHF.

The chain is built from TRBV5-4 and TRBJ2-5; D possibly corresponds to TRBD1 (6 bases). From germline, CDR1 is SGHNT and CDR2 YYREEE (reference sequence). The CDR3 has 13 residues. V was cut by 2 bases and J by 3 bases, with 8 bases left in between. The CDR3 spells CASSFRGEETQYF. The CDR3 nucleotides read TGTGCCAGCAGCTTCAGGGGAGAAGAGACCCAGTACTTC.

The genes are TRBV9 and TRBJ2-2; 12 bases align to TRBD2. The CDR3 covers 17 residues. V gave up 0 bases and J gave up 6 bases; unmatched junction bases: 6. Germline V gene data show CDR1 as SGDLS and CDR2 as YYNGEE. The CDR3 is CASSVVLAGGFSGELFF. In DNA, the CDR3 is TGTGCCAGCAGCGTAGTACTAGCGGGGGGATTTTCCGGGGAGCTGTTTTTT.

The rearrangement links TRBV20-1 to TRBJ2-3, with a possible D match to TRBD2 (6 bases). The CDR3 spans 15 residues. Germline CDR1 DFQATT, CDR2 SNEGSKA (reference sequence). V gave up 0 bases and J gave up 3 bases, with 13 bases separating them. The CDR3 spells CSARDKRAGTDTQYF. The CDR3 DNA follows: TGCAGTGCTAGAGATAAGCGGGCGGGGACAGATACGCAGTATTTT.

V gene TRBV5-1 combines with J gene TRBJ2-7; 9 bases map to TRBD2. J lost 7 bases, V lost 0 bases, and 11 bases had no gene match. In germline, CDR1 is SGHRS, CDR2 YFSETQ. This CDR3 contains 16 residues. CDR3 sequence (DNA): TGCGCCAGCAGCTTGGATCTAGCGGGAAGACCCCTAGAGCAGTACTTC. Translating gives CASSLDLAGRPLEQYF.

Only one count was recorded for this clonotype. The rearrangement uses TRBV6-5 and TRBJ2-2; 8 bases match TRBD1. Germline trimming cut 7 bases from V and 2 bases from J; bases unmatched to any gene: 6. Germline V gene lookup returns CDR1 MNHEY and CDR2 SVGAGI. The CDR3 spans 15 residues. The CDR3 bases are TGTGCCAGCAAAACGGGACAGGTTAACACCGGGGAGCTGTTTTTT. This codes for CASKTGQVNTGELFF.

The V call is TRBV12-3 or TRBV12-4, the J call TRBJ1-6; D not resolved. V lost 3 bases and J lost 7, with 1 base in between. The CDR3 has 11 residues. The CDR3 nucleotides read TGTGCCAGCAGTTTGAATTCACCCCTCCACTTT. This encodes CASSLNSPLHF.

This chain joins TRBV27 and TRBJ1-1; D perhaps matches TRBD1 (5 bases). The CDR3 has 14 residues. With 1 base removed from V and 3 bases from J, the gap between germline ends came to 9 bases. Germline-derived CDR1 and CDR2 are MNHEY and SMNVEV (reference sequence). The CDR3 DNA reads TGTGCCAGCAGTTTATGGAAAGGGGACACTGAAGCTTTCTTT. It codes for CASSLWKGDTEAFF.

V gene TRBV11-2 combines with J gene TRBJ2-2; 7 positions match TRBD1. V gave up 4 bases and J gave up 2 bases; unmatched junction bases: 7. Looked up from germline, CDR1 is SGHAT and CDR2 is FQNNGV. The CDR3 runs 16 residues. The CDR3 DNA is TGTGCCAGCAGCTCGTTAGGGGGCGGAAACACCGGGGAGCTGTTTTTT. This sequence encodes CASSSLGGGNTGELFF.

The V and J genes are TRBV18 and TRBJ2-4; D gene uncertain. Trimming took off 2 bases at V and 0 bases at J, with 8 bases between the two ends. Germline CDR1 is KGHSH and CDR2 is LQKENI. The CDR3 loop spans 15 amino acids. The DNA of the CDR3 is TGTGCCAGCTCACCAGGGCTGGCAGCCAAAAACATTCAGTACTTC. Its protein is CASSPGLAAKNIQYF. Filled out from reference TRBV18 and TRBJ2-4, the complete variable domain reads NAGVMQNPRHLVRRRGQEARLRCSPMKGHSHVYWYRQLPEEGLKFMVYLQKENIIDESGMPKERFSAEFPKEGPSILRIQQVVRGDSAAYFCASSPGLAAKNIQYFGAGTRLSVL.

The chain links TRBV4-1 to TRBJ2-5, with TRBD2 identical over 7 bases. V was pared by 0 bases and J by 5 bases, with 3 bases of the junction left unmatched. CDR1 is MGHRA and CDR2 is YSYEKL in the germline V gene. There are 14 residues in the CDR3. CDR3 DNA: TGCGCCAGCAGCCAAGATTTCGGGAGGGAGACCCAGTACTTC. Translation: CASSQDFGRETQYF.

The chain is built from TRBV18 and TRBJ2-7; TRBD2 matches at 11 bases. The junction had 9 bases not matched to a gene; V was cut back by 6 bases and J by 2 bases. Germline lookup yields CDR1 KGHSH and CDR2 LQKENI. The CDR3 contains 16 residues. The DNA for the CDR3 is TGTGCCAGCTCTCAGACTAGCGGGGACCTTGCCTACGAGCAGTACTTC. Its protein product is CASSQTSGDLAYEQYF. The entire variable domain, with the rest obtained from reference TRBV18 and TRBJ2-7, is as follows: NAGVMQNPRHLVRRRGQEARLRCSPMKGHSHVYWYRQLPEEGLKFMVYLQKENIIDESGMPKERFSAEFPKEGPSILRIQQVVRGDSAAYFCASSQTSGDLAYEQYFGPGTRLTVT.

J is TRBJ1-2 and V is TRBV12-3 or TRBV12-4; no reliable D call. V lost 6 bases, J lost 4 bases, and 18 bases lay in between. This CDR3 region has 15 residues. CDR3 sequence (DNA): TGTGCCAGCAGCCGGGGAGAAGTTGGCGGCTATGGCTACACCTTC. Translated: CASSRGEVGGYGYTF.

The chain combines TRBV27 with TRBJ1-4; no reliable D call. V was shortened by 2 bases and J by 0 bases, with 7 bases between the two germline ends. Germline values: CDR1 MNHEY, CDR2 SMNVEV (reference sequence). The CDR3 is made up of 15 amino acids. CDR3 bases: TGTGCCAGCAGTTTAATAGCAACAACTAATGAAAAACTGTTTTTT. It is translated as CASSLIATTNEKLFF.

This clonotype has only one observation. V usage is TRBV20-1 and J usage is TRBJ2-5; 8 bases agree with TRBD2. From germline, CDR1 is DFQATT and CDR2 SNEGSKA (reference sequence). The CDR3 is 14 residues long. After removal of 3 bases from V and 4 bases from J, the junction contained 7 bases not matched to a gene. The CDR3 loop is CSASPGTRRETQYF. In DNA, the CDR3 is TGCAGTGCTAGCCCCGGGACTAGGCGAGAGACCCAGTACTTC.

V is TRBV18 and J is TRBJ2-7; 8 bases line up with TRBD2. CDR3 length: 14 residues. Germline V lookup: CDR1 KGHSH, CDR2 LQKENI. V dropped 6 bases and J dropped 4; count of bases not matched to a gene: 8. The CDR3 DNA reads as TGTGCCAGCTCCATGCGGGGGGACGGGTACGAGCAGTACTTC. Translated, it gives CASSMRGDGYEQYF.